The 13 T cell receptor beta chains presented below share a single source sample, sequenced in a study of blood T cell repertoires in COVID-19. TCRdb keeps only in-frame clones here, not all; method: immunoSEQ multiplex PCR. The repertoire has approximately 110,000 clones, less than 85% of them found once; the top ten carry more than 10%. Sequences were obtained from peripheral blood. These receptors all come from a human donor in a cohort sampled during active COVID-19.

The chain employs TRBV7-8 and TRBJ2-7; 7 nucleotides line up with TRBD1. Germline V lookup: CDR1 SGHVS, CDR2 FQNEAQ. The V gene end was trimmed by 2 bases and the J gene end by 3 bases; junction bases not matched to a gene: 7. There are 15 residues in the CDR3. CDR3 nucleotide sequence: TGTGCCAGCAGCTTATCGGCAGGGGGTGTCTACGAGCAGTACTTC. It specifies CASSLSAGGVYEQYF.

The chain combines TRBV27 with TRBJ1-2; 11 positions agree with TRBD1. V lost 5 bases to trimming and J lost 3 bases; unmatched junction nucleotides: 8. CDR3 length: 16 residues. The V gene's germline CDR1 is MNHEY and CDR2 SMNVEV (reference sequence). CDR3 region: CASSPRTGGGDYGYTF. CDR3 in DNA: TGTGCCAGCAGTCCACGGACAGGGGGCGGGGACTATGGCTACACCTTC.

The sample holds one count of this clone. The rearrangement uses TRBV7-2 and TRBJ2-1, with D maybe TRBD1 (6 bases). Germline V gives CDR1 SGHTA, CDR2 FQGNSA. Trimming stripped 1 base from V and 9 bases from J, with 13 bases between. There are 14 residues in the CDR3. CDR3 in amino acids: CASSLEGVPLEQFF. In nucleotides, the CDR3 is TGTGCCAGCAGCTTAGAGGGGGTCCCACTTGAGCAGTTCTTC.

The chain joins TRBV24-1 to TRBJ1-1, with D perhaps TRBD1 (6 bases). The germline V and J ends were trimmed by 6 bases and 1 base, with 20 bases remaining between them. CDR3 length: 17 residues. Germline CDR1 KGHDR, CDR2 SFDVKD. This chain's CDR3 is CATSRGGKGDANTEAFF. In DNA form, the CDR3 reads TGTGCCACCAGTCGTGGGGGCAAGGGGGACGCGAACACTGAAGCTTTCTTT.

This clone was seen a handful of times. V is TRBV25-1 and J is TRBJ2-7; the D gene is possibly TRBD1 (6 bases). Germline lookup yields CDR1 MGHDK and CDR2 SYGVNS. The CDR3 length is 13 residues. V was clipped by 1 base and J by 3 bases, with 7 bases between them. CDR3 residues: CASSESDSYEQYF. CDR3 DNA sequence: TGTGCCAGCAGTGAATCGGACAGCTACGAGCAGTACTTC.

The J gene is TRBJ2-1, the V gene TRBV6-6; D is uncertain. Germline lookup yields CDR1 MNHNY and CDR2 SVGAGI (reference sequence). This CDR3 comprises 13 residues. V lost 5 bases, J lost 5 bases, and 10 bases lay in between. The CDR3 bases are TGTGCCAGCAGTCCCCCAGGTAACAATGAGCAGTTCTTC. It codes for CASSPPGNNEQFF.

This chain connects TRBV27 to TRBJ2-1; 10 positions match TRBD2. This CDR3 is 21 amino acids long. The V segment lost 6 bases and the J segment 8 bases; nucleotides outside the gene matches: 28. Germline CDR1 is MNHEY and CDR2 is SMNVEV (reference sequence). CDR3 sequence: CASRRWGGQGASGGARYEQFF. The CDR3 DNA follows: TGTGCCAGCAGGCGATGGGGAGGACAGGGAGCGAGCGGGGGGGCTCGCTATGAGCAGTTCTTC.

The chain couples TRBV6-5 to TRBJ2-7; D gene uncertain. The CDR3 contains 11 residues. CDR1 MNHEY and CDR2 SVGAGI come from the germline V gene. The V gene lost 2 bases and the J gene lost 5 bases, with 4 bases spanning the gap. CDR3 sequence: CASSYLHEQYF. The DNA for the CDR3 is TGTGCCAGCAGTTACCTCCACGAGCAGTACTTC.

V is TRBV27 and J is TRBJ1-2, with D tentatively TRBD1 (5 bases). The CDR3 runs 13 residues. The germline V and J ends were trimmed by 3 bases and 6 bases, with 11 bases remaining between them. Germline V gene data show CDR1 as MNHEY and CDR2 as SMNVEV (reference sequence). The CDR3 nucleotides are TGTGCCAGCAGTTTTAGGGGCGGGAATGGCTACACCTTC. This gives the protein CASSFRGGNGYTF.

V is TRBV5-5 and J is TRBJ2-7, with 8 bases aligning to TRBD1. The CDR3 runs to 15 residues. V lost 4 bases, J lost 6 bases, and 12 bases stayed unmatched. Germline CDR1 and CDR2: SGHKS and YYEKEE (reference sequence). The CDR3 spells CASSRTGTGFREQYF. The CDR3 bases are TGTGCCAGCAGCCGTACCGGGACAGGATTCCGCGAGCAGTACTTC.

V gene TRBV7-8 combines with J gene TRBJ1-1; the D gene is possibly TRBD1 (5 bases). Germline CDR1 and CDR2: SGHVS and FQNEAQ. The CDR3 contains 16 residues. V was shortened by 3 bases and J by 3 bases, with 17 bases between the two germline ends. The CDR3 loop reads CASSLGSGIRYTEAFF. The CDR3 coding sequence is TGTGCCAGCAGCTTGGGGTCAGGGATCCGGTACACTGAAGCTTTCTTT. Drawing the rest from reference TRBV7-8 and TRBJ1-1, the complete variable domain is GAGVSQSPRYKVAKRGQDVALRCDPISGHVSLFWYQQALGQGPEFLTYFQNEAQLDKSGLPSDRFFAERPEGSVSTLKIQRTQQEDSAVYLCASSLGSGIRYTEAFFGQGTRLTVV.

J is TRBJ1-5 and V is TRBV28, with D possibly TRBD1 on 6 matching bases. The germline V gene encodes CDR1 MDHEN and CDR2 SYDVKM. With 8 bases removed from V and 4 bases from J, the gap between germline ends came to 15 bases. The CDR3 covers 14 residues. CDR3 bases: TGTGCCAGCTCACCGGGGGGGGCAAATCAGCCCCAGCATTTT. It codes for CASSPGGANQPQHF. The whole variable domain, remainder taken from reference TRBV28 and TRBJ1-5, is DVKVTQSSRYLVKRTGEKVFLECVQDMDHENMFWYRQDPGLGLRLIYFSYDVKMKEKGDIPEGYSVSREKKERFSLILESASTNQTSMYLCASSPGGANQPQHFGDGTRLSIL.

V is TRBV7-2 and J is TRBJ1-2, with 8 bases fitting TRBD1. Germline values: CDR1 SGHTA, CDR2 FQGNSA. This CDR3 comprises 12 residues. V was clipped by 3 bases and J by 10 bases; unmatched bases: 4. The DNA of the CDR3 is TGTGCCAGCAGCTTTGGACAGGGAGACTACACCTTC. It is translated as CASSFGQGDYTF.